The 13 T cell receptor beta chains below come from one sample, sequenced in a study of radiation and T cells in renal cell carcinoma. Documented time point: baseline pretreatment blood. The treatment denotes: 15 Gy SBRT to primary tumor, nephrectomy 4 weeks later. The assay was immunoSEQ multiplex PCR, and TCRdb's table has in-frame clones only and misses some. The sample lists about 150,000 clones, 88% occurring once. Material: blood, obtained from a patient whose treatment included radiotherapy and nephrectomy. The receptors come from a woman in her sixties or seventies with renal cell carcinoma.

This clone was counted between two and nine times. This chain links TRBV10-3 with TRBJ1-5; D is perhaps TRBD1 (6 bases). Germline CDR1 and CDR2: ENHRY and SYGVKD. V lost 3 bases and J lost 5, with 11 bases in between. The CDR3 extends over 14 amino acids. DNA of the CDR3: TGTGCCATCAGTGACAGGGGATTCGATCAGCCCCAGCATTTT. It yields the protein CAISDRGFDQPQHF.

The rearrangement uses TRBV10-3 and TRBJ1-2; D not resolved. This CDR3 has 14 amino acids. Trimming cost V 11 bases and J 0 bases, with 16 bases left between them. Germline-derived CDR1 and CDR2 are ENHRY and SYGVKD. This chain's CDR3 is CASGESPPNYGYTF. Here the CDR3 DNA reads TGTGCCTCCGGGGAGTCACCGCCTAACTATGGCTACACCTTC.

This chain uses TRBV10-3 with TRBJ1-1; 12 nucleotides agree with TRBD1. The V gene's germline CDR1 is ENHRY and CDR2 SYGVKD. There are 18 residues in the CDR3. Losses at the gene ends were 1 base for V and 5 bases for J; bases not matched to a gene: 11. The CDR3 DNA reads as TGTGCCATCAGTGAGTTGGGACAGGGGGCAAGGGGTTTAACTGAAGCTTTCTTT. As protein: CAISELGQGARGLTEAFF.

This clone occurred a few times. The chain joins TRBV29-1 to TRBJ1-5; D remains ambiguous. V lost 2 bases and J lost 6, with 11 bases in between. Germline values: CDR1 SQVTM, CDR2 ANQGSEA. The CDR3 runs 13 residues. The CDR3 DNA follows: TGCAGCGTTGAATTCGGAGTCGGTCAGCCCCAGCATTTT. Translating gives CSVEFGVGQPQHF.

The genes are TRBV6-1 and TRBJ1-3; 7 bases line up with TRBD1. The length of the CDR3 is 14 residues. With V trimmed by 7 bases and J by 4 bases, 7 bases remained unmatched. CDR1 is MNHNS, CDR2 SASEGT, per germline. Here the CDR3 DNA reads TGTGCCAGCACCCCCGGGACAGTCGGAAACACCATATATTTT. This codes for CASTPGTVGNTIYF.

This chain connects TRBV6-1 to TRBJ2-1; no reliable D call. With 10 bases removed from V and 4 bases from J, the gap between germline ends came to 14 bases. This CDR3 comprises 13 residues. Germline CDR1 reads MNHNS; CDR2 reads SASEGT. The CDR3 reads CANREDFYNEQFF. Written as DNA, the CDR3 is TGTGCCAATAGAGAAGACTTTTACAATGAGCAGTTCTTC.

The CDR3 protein is CASSLSEKLFF. The CDR3 DNA reads TGTGCCAGCAGCTTGTCTGAAAAACTGTTTTTT. The chain recombines TRBV7-9 with TRBJ1-4, with no clear D. V gave up 3 bases and J gave up 7 bases, with 3 bases separating them. This CDR3 is 11 amino acids long. CDR1 and CDR2 (germline): SEHNR, FQNEAQ (reference sequence). Looking up the rest from reference TRBV7-9 and TRBJ1-4 gives the full variable domain: DTGVSQNPRHKITKRGQNVTFRCDPISEHNRLYWYRQTLGQGPEFLTYFQNEAQLEKSRLLSDRFSAERPKGSFSTLEIQRTEQGDSAMYLCASSLSEKLFFGSGTQLSVL.

The J gene is TRBJ2-7, the V gene TRBV10-3, with 8 nucleotides matching TRBD1. Trimming at V came to 3 bases and at J to 1 base, leaving 5 bases not matched to a gene. Germline loops: CDR1 ENHRY, CDR2 SYGVKD. The CDR3 is made up of 15 amino acids. The CDR3 loop reads CAISEERTGSYEQYF. In DNA form, the CDR3 reads TGTGCCATCAGTGAAGAAAGGACAGGGTCCTACGAGCAGTACTTC.

The V and J genes are TRBV5-5 and TRBJ2-3; TRBD2 matches 13 bases. The germline V gene has CDR1 SGHKS and CDR2 YYEKEE (reference sequence). The CDR3 consists of 17 residues. Unmatched junction bases numbered 7, after V lost 4 bases and J lost 2 bases. For the CDR3, the DNA is TGTGCCAGCAGCCTCGGACTAGCGGGGGACCTCACAGATACGCAGTATTTT. This translates into CASSLGLAGDLTDTQYF.

This clone was recorded only once. This chain joins TRBV28 and TRBJ2-7, with 8 positions matching TRBD2. V shed 2 bases and J 3 bases; nucleotides not matched to a gene: 12. Germline V lookup: CDR1 MDHEN, CDR2 SYDVKM. The CDR3 spans 17 residues. The CDR3: CASSLGAGGGPYYEQYF. CDR3 in DNA: TGTGCCAGCAGTTTAGGCGCCGGGGGGGGCCCTTACTACGAGCAGTACTTC.

The chain combines TRBV29-1 with TRBJ1-2; D possibly corresponds to TRBD1 (6 bases). The CDR3 has 13 amino acids. Germline lookup yields CDR1 SQVTM and CDR2 ANQGSEA. V was pared by 7 bases and J by 0 bases, with 12 bases between. CDR3 loop: CSAAQGSNYGYTF. The CDR3 bases are TGCAGCGCCGCGCAGGGGTCTAACTATGGCTACACCTTC.

The V and J genes are TRBV9 and TRBJ2-3; 9 bases agree with TRBD1. The CDR3 covers 14 residues. CDR1 and CDR2 from the germline V gene are SGDLS and YYNGEE. V was clipped by 4 bases and J by 6 bases; unmatched bases: 6. CDR3 loop: CASSPGQGKDTQYF. The DNA of the CDR3 is TGTGCCAGCAGCCCCGGACAGGGGAAGGATACGCAGTATTTT.

This rearrangement joins TRBV7-9 to TRBJ2-5, with 7 bases that match TRBD2. This CDR3 has 14 amino acids. V lost 1 base to trimming and J lost 7 bases; unmatched junction nucleotides: 6. CDR1 SEHNR and CDR2 FQNEAQ come from the germline V gene (reference sequence). CDR3 sequence reads: CASSLERLAVTQYF. The CDR3 nucleotides are TGTGCCAGCAGCTTAGAACGTCTAGCGGTGACCCAGTACTTC. The full variable domain, with the rest looked up from reference TRBV7-9 and TRBJ2-5, is DTGVSQNPRHKITKRGQNVTFRCDPISEHNRLYWYRQTLGQGPEFLTYFQNEAQLEKSRLLSDRFSAERPKGSFSTLEIQRTEQGDSAMYLCASSLERLAVTQYFGPGTRLLVL.